This entry is about one TCR beta chain. Its antigen is not yet known. No base quality values were provided; no much bigger clone lies one nucleotide off. The data belong to a study of human thymus T cells (dated by TCRdb to 2018 to 2020). Some background on the complete study: The study characterized TCR alpha and beta repertoires from seven to nine infant thymus samples and a few related peripheral blood samples. The infant donors were about 7 to 244 days old, and the cohort included over five males and a couple of females. Results the study describes overall, beyond this receptor: On average, thymus samples yielded approximately 780,000 unique TCRB clonotypes, whereas blood samples yielded about 80,000. Biased V and J gene segment usage appeared to be present in both thymic and peripheral blood repertoires.

Immunologically healthy infants undergoing open corrective cardiac surgery for congenital heart defects in Finland were used as donors. During surgery, a small roughly 0.45-1 mL aliquot of peripheral blood was collected from four of the eight donors. For the blood samples, genomic DNA was extracted from all available leukocytes instead of from a set number of cells. ACK lysis buffer was used to remove erythrocytes from the blood, and the remaining leukocytes were kept as pellets at -70 degrees C. Genomic DNA was extracted from frozen cell pellets with a QIAsymphony instrument. The immunoSEQ multiplex PCR assay was used to amplify the TCRB and TCRAD loci from a standardized amount of quality-controlled genomic DNA. The V(D)J region was spanned by amplicons of a length sufficient to cover the CDR3 and to identify V and J genes. Through the commercial immunoSEQ service, the amplicons were sequenced on an Illumina platform. Per the source publication's procedure: Primer bias and sequencing errors were corrected as previously described, and TCRAD and TCRB were defined on the basis of the IMGT database. immunoSEQ Analyzer 3.0 and VDJTools were used for repertoire analysis, which covered basic statistics, V/J segment usage, diversity estimates, rarefaction and pairwise overlap. Chao1, ChaoE, Efron-Thisted, Shannon and inverse Simpson indices were used to estimate diversity, which was also estimated on datasets down-sampled to the smallest sample. For repertoire overlap, CDR3 nucleotide sequence, V gene and J gene had to match strictly, and clustering was done by Jaccard-based multidimensional scaling. TCRdb limited this immuneACCESS table to in-frame rearrangements with V and J called. A share of clones is missing; checked studies link under half to unresolved V genes, and the rest is unexplained. For V, J and clone size, that table is used; D and trimming come from the DNA. The sample yields about 60,000 clones; 94% were counted once. In total, the top ten clones hold roughly 5.7% of the sample.

Taken from the germline V gene, the CDR1 and CDR2 loops are SGDLS and YYNGEE. Cut back by 0 bases and 6 bases, the V and J ends lie 13 bases apart. The CDR3 measures 14 amino acids from cysteine to phenylalanine. Of all the DNA, just the CDR3 is kept, 42 bases in frame from base 1. The sequencing input was blood. The receptor chain draws on TRBV9 and TRBJ2-7, with TRBD1 perhaps the D gene, on 6 matching bases. The clonotype was recovered from a boy under two years old with a congenital heart defect but otherwise immunologically healthy. The nucleotide sequence is given as TGTGCCAGCAGCGTAGAATGGGGGCCCGGCGAGCAGTACTTC. It is translated as CASSVEWGPGEQYF. Extended through the reference TRBV9 and TRBJ2-7 proteins, this CDR3 yields the full variable domain: DSGVTQTPKHLITATGQRVTLRCSPRSGDLSVYWYQQSLDQGLQFLIQYYNGEERAKGNILERFSAQQFPDLHSELNLSSLELGDSALYFCASSVEWGPGEQYFGPGTRLTVT.